Sequencing of this T cell receptor beta chain was carried out in a study of shared clonotypes between healthy human individuals. General study points: Sharing across several donors was seen in around 5% of naive CD4 clonotypes.

The DNA input per sorted-subset replicate PCR was about 190 ng, corresponding to tens of thousands of T cell genomes. The table came from immunoSEQ multiplex PCR; TCRdb's copy has only in-frame clones and leaves some out. The sample yields around 940,000 clones, more than 75% seen once. Deletions cut 6 bases from V and 5 bases from J, with 17 bases between. The CDR3 is 15 amino acids. Looked up from germline, CDR1 is SGHRS and CDR2 is YFSETQ. As concerns this clone: The antigen is undetermined.

This receptor was identified in a man between 18 and 35 years old in good health. This chain links TRBV5-1 with TRBJ2-2, with a weak D call TRBD1 (6 bases). The sequencing sample was made of memory CD4+ T cells sorted from blood. Subset reported: CD45RA-negative fraction. The CDR3 DNA is TGCGCCAGCAACGACCTACAGGGTGCAACCGGGGAGCTGTTTTTT. Its translation: CASNDLQGATGELFF. Full variable domain (rest looked up from reference TRBV5-1 and TRBJ2-2): KAGVTQTPRYLIKTRGQQVTLSCSPISGHRSVSWYQQTPGQGLQFLFEYFSETQRNKGNFPGRFSGRQFSNSRSEMNVSTLELGDSALYLCASNDLQGATGELFFGEGSRLTVL.